This T cell receptor (beta chain) was sequenced in a study of CD8+ T cells in alopecia areata. The CDR3 length is 13 residues. Germline V CDR1 and CDR2: LNHNV, YYDKDF (reference sequence). Trimming took off 3 bases at V and 2 bases at J, with 7 bases between the two ends. In each case, RNA was isolated and then reverse transcribed into cDNA as the sequencing template. The data were produced by immunoSEQ multiplex PCR, yet TCRdb's version contains in-frame clones alone and is incomplete. The table has 150,000 or so clones, less than 65% seen once; the top ten hold approximately 20%. This material consisted of CD8+ T cells sorted from blood, taken at week 0. The TCR sequence derives from a human donor with alopecia areata. The chain joins TRBV15 to TRBJ1-2; TRBD1 is a possible D gene (5 bases). CDR3 protein: CATSSRVNYGYTF. The CDR3 DNA follows: TGTGCCACCAGCAGCAGGGTAAACTATGGCTACACCTTC. The full variable domain, completed using reference TRBV15 and TRBJ1-2, is DAMVIQNPRYQVTQFGKPVTLSCSQTLNHNVMYWYQQKSSQAPKLLFHYYDKDFNNEADTPDNFQSRRPNTSFCFLDIRSPGLGDTAMYLCATSSRVNYGYTFGSGTRLTVV.